Presented here are 26 T cell receptor beta chains from one specimen sequenced in a study of cytomegalovirus exposure and HLA in healthy donors. Assay: immunoSEQ multiplex PCR; the TCRdb copy retains only in-frame clones and omits some. The repertoire holds more than 110,000 clones, with approximately 84% as singletons. Sequencing was carried out using PBMCs. Receptors originate from a woman under 40 in good health and CMV-seronegative.

The chain has TRBV2 and TRBJ1-2; D is unclear. This CDR3 region has 12 residues. The germline V and J ends were trimmed by 7 bases and 3 bases, with 9 bases remaining between them. Germline-derived CDR1 and CDR2 are SNHLY and FYNNEI. The CDR3 DNA sequence: TGTGCCAGCACGCAGGAAGACTATGGCTACACCTTC. Protein sequence: CASTQEDYGYTF.

This rearrangement joins TRBV19 to TRBJ1-3; 7 bases agree with TRBD1. The CDR3 extends over 14 amino acids. CDR1 is LNHDA, CDR2 SQIVND, per germline (reference sequence). J gave up 3 bases and V 5 bases, and 4 bases lay outside the gene matches. The CDR3: CASSATGNGNTIYF. CDR3 in DNA: TGTGCCAGTAGTGCGACAGGGAATGGAAACACCATATATTTT.

The gene calls are TRBV6-1 and TRBJ1-1; TRBD1 might be the D (6 bases). The V gene lost 9 bases and the J gene lost 0 bases, with 14 bases spanning the gap. Germline V CDR1 and CDR2: MNHNS, SASEGT. The length of the CDR3 is 14 residues. The DNA for the CDR3 is TGTGCCAGTACTTTGACAGGTTTGAACACTGAAGCTTTCTTT. Translating gives CASTLTGLNTEAFF.

This clone was picked up one time. The gene calls are TRBV6-1 and TRBJ1-4; 7 nucleotides align to TRBD1. With V trimmed by 1 base and J by 15 bases, 2 bases remained unmatched. The CDR3 spans 11 residues. CDR1 and CDR2 (germline): MNHNS, SASEGT. The DNA for the CDR3 is TGTGCCAGCAGTGAAGGGCAGGGGGTGTTTTTT. Protein product: CASSEGQGVFF.

The rearrangement uses TRBV9 and TRBJ1-6; D may be TRBD1 (6 bases). V lost 0 bases to trimming and J lost 3 bases, with 19 bases between them. The CDR3 extends over 19 amino acids. Germline V CDR1 and CDR2: SGDLS, YYNGEE. CDR3 residues: CASSVVVFEGHLYNSPLHF. For the CDR3, the DNA is TGTGCCAGCAGCGTAGTAGTTTTTGAGGGACATCTCTATAATTCACCCCTCCACTTT.

The chain recombines TRBV27 with TRBJ2-1, with a weak D call TRBD2 (6 bases). Trimming pared 3 bases from V and 3 bases from J, leaving 12 bases between. This CDR3 is built from 15 residues. The germline CDR1 and CDR2 sequences are MNHEY and SMNVEV (reference sequence). CDR3 amino acids: CASSLGGRLYNEQFF. In DNA, the CDR3 is TGTGCCAGCAGTTTGGGAGGTCGCCTCTACAATGAGCAGTTCTTC.

The chain has TRBV29-1 and TRBJ2-7; D perhaps matches TRBD2 (5 bases). The CDR3 contains 16 residues. Germline V CDR1 and CDR2: SQVTM, ANQGSEA. Trimming cost V 4 bases and J 4 bases, with 23 bases left between them. CDR3 nucleotides: TGCAGCGTTGGATTCCGCCGGGCTAGCCGAATGTACGAGCAGTACTTC. Its protein is CSVGFRRASRMYEQYF.

The chain couples TRBV6-4 to TRBJ1-2; 7 bases align to TRBD1. The junction had 0 bases not matched to a gene; V was cut back by 1 base and J by 7 bases. The germline CDR1 and CDR2 sequences are MRHNA and SNTAGT. The CDR3 is 12 residues long. CDR3 in amino acids: CASSDWTGGYTF. In nucleotides, the CDR3 is TGTGCCAGCAGTGACTGGACAGGTGGCTACACCTTC.

The chain couples TRBV5-4 to TRBJ1-3; D is ambiguous. The germline gives CDR1 SGHNT, CDR2 YYREEE (reference sequence). The length of the CDR3 is 16 residues. Trimming stripped 2 bases from V and 2 bases from J, with 14 bases between. The CDR3 sequence is CASSFSGNLPGNTIYF. The CDR3 nucleotides are TGTGCCAGCAGCTTCTCGGGAAATCTCCCTGGAAACACCATATATTTT.

The gene calls are TRBV18 and TRBJ1-4; weak D call: TRBD1 (6 bases). Germline V gene sequence: CDR1 KGHSH, CDR2 LQKENI. V was shortened by 5 bases and J by 13 bases, with 20 bases between the two germline ends. The CDR3 contains 14 residues. CDR3 coding DNA: TGTGCCAGCTCATCCCGGGACACGGGATCAGGACTGTTTTTT. It specifies CASSSRDTGSGLFF.

The genes are TRBV19 and TRBJ2-5; 11 nucleotides align to TRBD2. This CDR3 contains 18 residues. CDR1 is LNHDA, CDR2 SQIVND, per germline (reference sequence). J was trimmed by 2 bases and V by 5 bases; bases with no gene match: 13. CDR3 in DNA: TGTGCCAGTAGTCTTCGGCGACTAGCGGGGAGGAAACAAGAGACCCAGTACTTC. Translating gives CASSLRRLAGRKQETQYF.

V usage is TRBV18 and J usage is TRBJ2-2, with 7 bases lining up with TRBD1. Trimming at V came to 2 bases and at J to 6 bases, leaving 6 bases not matched to a gene. Germline loops: CDR1 KGHSH, CDR2 LQKENI. CDR3 length: 15 amino acids. The CDR3 bases are TGTGCCAGCTCACCAAGACAGGGCGTTTCCGGGGAGCTGTTTTTT. It specifies CASSPRQGVSGELFF.

The CDR3 reads CASSPRDSRNSGNTIYF. CDR3 nucleotides: TGTGCCAGCTCACCACGGGACAGCCGAAACTCTGGAAACACCATATATTTT. The chain uses TRBV18 and TRBJ1-3; 7 nucleotides align to TRBD1. The CDR3 covers 17 residues. Unmatched junction bases numbered 6, after V lost 1 base and J lost 0 bases. CDR1 KGHSH and CDR2 LQKENI come from the germline V gene.

This clone was counted only a few times. This chain connects TRBV6-1 to TRBJ1-1; the match to TRBD1 covers 9 bases. The V segment lost 7 bases and the J segment 5 bases; nucleotides outside the gene matches: 11. From germline, CDR1 is MNHNS and CDR2 SASEGT. The CDR3 is made up of 15 amino acids. CDR3 in DNA: TGTGCCAGCAAACTACAGACAGGGGGGAGTACTGAAGCTTTCTTT. Encoded protein: CASKLQTGGSTEAFF.

A remark on this clone: Other DNA sequences within the sample encode an identical CDR3. The chain carries TRBV2 and TRBJ1-5, with D possibly TRBD1 on 5 matching bases. The CDR3 loop spans 15 amino acids. Germline V CDR1 and CDR2: SNHLY, FYNNEI. Between the trimmed V and J ends, which lost 6 bases and 0 bases, there was a span of 12 bases. The CDR3: CASRGGGYSNQPQHF. CDR3 DNA: TGTGCCAGCAGGGGGGGTGGCTATAGCAATCAGCCCCAGCATTTT. Full variable domain (rest looked up from reference TRBV2 and TRBJ1-5): EPEVTQTPSHQVTQMGQEVILRCVPISNHLYFYWYRQILGQKVEFLVSFYNNEISEKSEIFDDQFSVERPDGSNFTLKIRSTKLEDSAMYFCASRGGGYSNQPQHFGDGTRLSIL.

CDR3 DNA sequence: TGTGCCAGCAGTTTATCGGGCTATAGCAATCAGCCCCAGCATTTT. Translating gives CASSLSGYSNQPQHF. The chain joins TRBV27 to TRBJ1-5, with unresolved D. There are 15 residues in the CDR3. Germline V gives CDR1 MNHEY, CDR2 SMNVEV (reference sequence). V was pared by 0 bases and J by 0 bases, with 6 bases between.

The J gene is TRBJ2-7, the V gene TRBV28; D is uncertain. Germline loops: CDR1 MDHEN, CDR2 SYDVKM. The ends were cut back, 8 bases at V and 4 bases at J, with 9 bases in the middle. This CDR3 has 11 residues. For the CDR3, the DNA is TGTGCCAGCCGTCGGGTTTACGAGCAGTACTTC. Translating gives CASRRVYEQYF.

The gene calls are TRBV2 and TRBJ1-6; TRBD1 aligns across 9 bases. V trimming: 6 bases; J trimming: 7 bases; junction bases outside the gene matches: 7. CDR3 length: 15 residues. Germline-derived CDR1 and CDR2 are SNHLY and FYNNEI. CDR3 amino acids: CASSPGTGRNSPLHF. In DNA, the CDR3 is TGTGCCAGCAGCCCCGGGACAGGGAGAAATTCACCCCTCCACTTT.

The rearrangement joins TRBV2 to TRBJ2-7; D gene unclear. The length of the CDR3 is 11 residues. With 4 bases removed from V and 4 bases from J, the gap between germline ends came to 5 bases. Germline V lookup: CDR1 SNHLY, CDR2 FYNNEI. The CDR3 nucleotides are TGTGCCAGCAGTGCCCCATACGAGCAGTACTTC. It specifies CASSAPYEQYF.

This clone was counted between two and nine times. V usage is TRBV6-5 and J usage is TRBJ2-3, with TRBD2 identical over 10 bases. The CDR3 has 15 residues. Germline trimming cut 4 bases from V and 3 bases from J; bases unmatched to any gene: 4. Germline V gene lookup returns CDR1 MNHEY and CDR2 SVGAGI. The CDR3 reads CASSWTSGLTDTQYF. The CDR3 DNA sequence: TGTGCCAGCAGTTGGACTAGCGGATTAACAGATACGCAGTATTTT.

The chain couples TRBV28 to TRBJ2-1; 9 nucleotides match TRBD1. Germline V gene lookup returns CDR1 MDHEN and CDR2 SYDVKM. The CDR3 is 14 residues long. Trimming took 9 bases from V and 7 from J; bases not matched to a gene: 10. The CDR3 is CASTTGGEWNEQFF. CDR3 nucleotides: TGTGCCAGTACAACAGGGGGCGAGTGGAATGAGCAGTTCTTC.

J is TRBJ2-2 and V is TRBV2, with TRBD2 matching over 11 bases. The CDR3 length is 16 residues. Per the germline V gene, CDR1 is SNHLY and CDR2 is FYNNEI. The ends lost 4 bases at V and 6 bases at J; junction bases unmatched: 7. CDR3 residues: CASSVVAGGQAGELFF. As DNA, the CDR3 is TGTGCCAGCAGTGTTGTAGCGGGGGGGCAAGCCGGGGAGCTGTTTTTT.

CDR3 nucleotides: TGCAGCGGGGAGACTAGCGGGGGTGAGACCCAGTACTTC. Translated, it gives CSGETSGGETQYF. The chain is built from TRBV29-1 and TRBJ2-5, with TRBD2 identical over 12 bases. The CDR3 has 13 amino acids. Trimming took 7 bases from V and 5 from J; bases not matched to a gene: 5. CDR1 is SQVTM and CDR2 is ANQGSEA in the germline V gene. The whole variable domain, filled in from reference TRBV29-1 and TRBJ2-5, reads SAVISQKPSRDICQRGTSLTIQCQVDSQVTMMFWYRQQPGQSLTLIATANQGSEATYESGFVIDKFPISRPNLTFSTLTVSNMSPEDSSIYLCSGETSGGETQYFGPGTRLLVL.

The J gene is TRBJ1-6, the V gene TRBV4-1, with a weak D call TRBD1 (6 bases). Germline CDR1 is MGHRA and CDR2 is YSYEKL. The CDR3 spans 13 residues. Trimming pared 8 bases from V and 2 bases from J, leaving 7 bases between. This chain's CDR3 is CASSGAYNSPLHF. The DNA of the CDR3 is TGCGCCAGCTCAGGGGCCTATAATTCACCCCTCCACTTT.

This clone was seen just once. The V call is TRBV4-3, the J call TRBJ2-2; D is perhaps TRBD2 (6 bases). Trimming left V 4 bases short and J 6 bases short, with 21 bases between. The CDR3 contains 17 residues. CDR1 and CDR2 (germline): LGHNA, YSLEER. Here the CDR3 reads CASSPFGGASFAGELFF. In DNA, the CDR3 is TGCGCCAGCAGCCCCTTTGGAGGGGCGAGTTTTGCCGGGGAGCTGTTTTTT.

This clone was found a few times. The chain recombines TRBV18 with TRBJ1-2, with 9 bases that match TRBD1. The V segment lost 4 bases and the J segment 8 bases; nucleotides outside the gene matches: 14. This CDR3 has 16 amino acids. The germline V gene encodes CDR1 KGHSH and CDR2 LQKENI. CDR3 sequence reads: CASSQTSLQGARGYTF. CDR3 nucleotide sequence: TGTGCCAGCTCACAAACCTCGTTACAGGGGGCGCGAGGCTACACCTTC.